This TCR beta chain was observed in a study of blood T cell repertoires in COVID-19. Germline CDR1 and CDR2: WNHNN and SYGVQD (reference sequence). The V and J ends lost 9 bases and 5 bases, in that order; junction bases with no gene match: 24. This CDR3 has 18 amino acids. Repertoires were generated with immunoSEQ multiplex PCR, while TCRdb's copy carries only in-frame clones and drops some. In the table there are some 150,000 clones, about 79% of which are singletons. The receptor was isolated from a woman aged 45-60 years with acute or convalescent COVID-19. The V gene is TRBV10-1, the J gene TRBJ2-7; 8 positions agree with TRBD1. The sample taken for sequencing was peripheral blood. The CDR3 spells CASLFTPSDRVSPHEQYF. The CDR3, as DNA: TGCGCCAGTTTATTTACCCCCTCGGACAGGGTATCACCTCACGAGCAGTACTTC.